Listed here are 3 T cell receptor beta chains from one sample, sequenced in a study of OX40 agonist ivuxolimab in advanced cancers. Sequenced by immunoSEQ multiplex PCR; TCRdb stores in-frame clones only, minus some. The sample includes over 30,000 clones, around nine tenths of them seen just once. Sample: CD4+ or CD8+ T cells sorted from blood, taken in a trial of the OX40 agonist ivuxolimab. The receptors were gathered from an adult with an advanced solid tumor such as melanoma, head and neck, liver or kidney cancer.

The chain carries TRBV29-1 and TRBJ1-1; TRBD1 matches at 8 bases. This CDR3 spans 18 amino acids. Germline lookup yields CDR1 SQVTM and CDR2 ANQGSEA. The V and J ends lost 6 bases and 2 bases, in that order; junction bases with no gene match: 20. The CDR3 DNA reads as TGCAGCGTCTACACCCGGGGACAGGACCCTTCCGAAAACACTGAAGCTTTCTTT. Protein: CSVYTRGQDPSENTEAFF. Complete variable domain (other parts from reference TRBV29-1 and TRBJ1-1): SAVISQKPSRDICQRGTSLTIQCQVDSQVTMMFWYRQQPGQSLTLIATANQGSEATYESGFVIDKFPISRPNLTFSTLTVSNMSPEDSSIYLCSVYTRGQDPSENTEAFFGQGTRLTVV.

The genes are TRBV6-1 and TRBJ2-3, with D possibly matching TRBD1 (5 bases). The CDR3 consists of 13 residues. In germline, CDR1 is MNHNS, CDR2 SASEGT. The germline V and J ends were trimmed by 3 bases and 1 base, with 5 bases remaining between them. CDR3 coding DNA: TGTGCCAGCAGTGACAGGGGCACAGATACGCAGTATTTT. This sequence encodes CASSDRGTDTQYF.

This chain connects TRBV6-6 to TRBJ2-6; D unclear. Germline V gives CDR1 MNHNY, CDR2 SVGAGI (reference sequence). This CDR3 is built from 15 residues. V lost 6 bases and J lost 4, with 13 bases in between. The CDR3 DNA reads TGTGCCAGCAGCCCCGGACCCTACGGGGCCAACGTCCTGACTTTC. Translating gives CASSPGPYGANVLTF.